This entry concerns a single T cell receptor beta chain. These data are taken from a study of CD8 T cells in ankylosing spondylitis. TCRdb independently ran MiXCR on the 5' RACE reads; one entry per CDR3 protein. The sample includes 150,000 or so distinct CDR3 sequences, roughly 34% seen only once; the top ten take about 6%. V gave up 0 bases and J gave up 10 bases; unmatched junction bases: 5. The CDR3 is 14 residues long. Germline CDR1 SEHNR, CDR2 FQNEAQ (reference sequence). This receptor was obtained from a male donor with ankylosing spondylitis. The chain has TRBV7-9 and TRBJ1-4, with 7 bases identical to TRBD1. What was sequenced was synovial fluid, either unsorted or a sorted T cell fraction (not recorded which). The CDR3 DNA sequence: TGTGCCAGCAGCTTAGCCGGGACAGCTGGAAAACTGTTTTTT. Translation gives CASSLAGTAGKLFF.